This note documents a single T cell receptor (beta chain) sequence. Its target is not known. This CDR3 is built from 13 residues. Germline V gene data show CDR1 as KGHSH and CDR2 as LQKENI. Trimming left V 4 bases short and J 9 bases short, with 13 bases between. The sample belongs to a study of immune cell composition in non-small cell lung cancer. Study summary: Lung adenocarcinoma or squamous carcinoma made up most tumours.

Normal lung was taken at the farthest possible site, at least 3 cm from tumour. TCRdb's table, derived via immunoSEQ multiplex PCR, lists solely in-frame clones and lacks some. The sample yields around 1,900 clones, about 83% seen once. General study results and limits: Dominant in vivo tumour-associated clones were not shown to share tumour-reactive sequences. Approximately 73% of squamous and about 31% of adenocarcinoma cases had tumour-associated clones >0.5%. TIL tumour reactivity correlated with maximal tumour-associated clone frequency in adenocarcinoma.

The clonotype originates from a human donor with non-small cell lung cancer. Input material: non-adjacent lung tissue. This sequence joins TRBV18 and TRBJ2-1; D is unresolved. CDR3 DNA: TGTGCCAGCTCACAATTCCCACTGGTTGAGCAGTTCTTC. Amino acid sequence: CASSQFPLVEQFF.